The 23 T cell receptor beta chains below all came from one sample that was sequenced in a study of blood T cell repertoires in COVID-19. Using immunoSEQ multiplex PCR, the repertoire was profiled, and TCRdb retains in-frame clones only, with some absent. The sample holds around 330,000 clones; approximately 88% are singletons and the top ten take more than 8.5%. The sequencing sample was made of PBMCs or T cells enriched from blood (not recorded which). The source of these receptors is a woman between 18 and 29 years old who had recovered from COVID-19.

V gene TRBV6-2 or TRBV6-3 combines with J gene TRBJ2-1, with 7 bases that match TRBD2. The germline gives CDR1 MNHEY, CDR2 SVGEGT. V trimming: 6 bases; J trimming: 0 bases; junction bases outside the gene matches: 11. The CDR3 is made up of 17 amino acids. The CDR3 DNA follows: TGTGCCAGCAGCCGGGGTCCTAGCGGATTCTCCTACAATGAGCAGTTCTTC. Protein sequence: CASSRGPSGFSYNEQFF.

The chain carries TRBV27 and TRBJ2-7; 7 positions agree with TRBD1. CDR1 MNHEY and CDR2 SMNVEV come from the germline V gene (reference sequence). The CDR3 has 15 residues. Trimming at V came to 0 bases and at J to 3 bases, leaving 5 bases not matched to a gene. DNA of the CDR3: TGTGCCAGCAGTTTATCCGGGACAGCGTACTACGAGCAGTACTTC. Protein sequence: CASSLSGTAYYEQYF.

The chain uses TRBV29-1 and TRBJ1-2; 11 positions match TRBD1. CDR3 size: 12 residues. J lost 6 bases, V lost 7 bases, and 4 bases had no gene match. The germline CDR1 and CDR2 sequences are SQVTM and ANQGSEA. CDR3 region: CSGGQGADGYTF. CDR3 nucleotides: TGCAGCGGTGGACAGGGGGCGGATGGCTACACCTTC.

This clone appeared once. The rearrangement links TRBV7-2 to TRBJ2-7, with TRBD1 identical over 7 bases. Trimming took 6 bases from V and 3 from J; bases not matched to a gene: 14. The CDR3 has 16 residues. The V gene's germline CDR1 is SGHTA and CDR2 FQGNSA. CDR3 coding DNA: TGTGCCAGCAGAAATGACAGGGCCCGGAATAACTACGAGCAGTACTTC. Its protein is CASRNDRARNNYEQYF.

The chain joins TRBV30 to TRBJ2-7; 7 bases fit TRBD1. Per the germline V gene, CDR1 is GTSNPN and CDR2 is SVGIG (reference sequence). J lost 0 bases, V lost 2 bases, and 7 bases had no gene match. CDR3 length: 15 amino acids. CDR3 nucleotide sequence: TGTGCCTGGAGTCGCGGACAGGTCGACTCCTACGAGCAGTACTTC. Its translation is CAWSRGQVDSYEQYF. The variable domain in full, completed from reference TRBV30 and TRBJ2-7, reads SQTIHQWPATLVQPVGSPLSLECTVEGTSNPNLYWYRQAAGRGLQLLFYSVGIGQISSEVPQNLSASRPQDRQFILSSKKLLLSDSGFYLCAWSRGQVDSYEQYFGPGTRLTVT.

V usage is TRBV7-3 and J usage is TRBJ2-5; no firm D call. Germline values: CDR1 SGHTA, CDR2 FQGTGA. The CDR3 runs to 13 residues. Deletions cut 5 bases from V and 5 bases from J, with 12 bases between. The CDR3 is CASSPRARETQYF. The DNA of the CDR3 is TGTGCCAGCAGCCCCCGCGCTCGGGAGACCCAGTACTTC.

The chain combines TRBV9 with TRBJ2-1, with 11 positions matching TRBD1. J lost 3 bases, V lost 1 base, and 3 bases had no gene match. CDR1 and CDR2 (germline): SGDLS, YYNGEE. This CDR3 has 16 amino acids. CDR3 region: CASSVKGQGDYNEQFF. CDR3 bases: TGTGCCAGCAGCGTAAAGGGACAGGGGGACTACAATGAGCAGTTCTTC. The entire variable domain, with the rest obtained from reference TRBV9 and TRBJ2-1, is as follows: DSGVTQTPKHLITATGQRVTLRCSPRSGDLSVYWYQQSLDQGLQFLIQYYNGEERAKGNILERFSAQQFPDLHSELNLSSLELGDSALYFCASSVKGQGDYNEQFFGPGTRLTVL.

The J gene is TRBJ2-1, the V gene TRBV27; 7 positions agree with TRBD1. J was trimmed by 5 bases and V by 6 bases; bases with no gene match: 7. The V gene's germline CDR1 is MNHEY and CDR2 SMNVEV (reference sequence). The CDR3 length is 14 residues. The CDR3 DNA follows: TGTGCCAGCAGGCCCGGGACAGAAAACAATGAGCAGTTCTTC. This translates into CASRPGTENNEQFF.

This chain connects TRBV15 to TRBJ2-7; D is perhaps TRBD2 (7 bases). This CDR3 comprises 19 residues. Trimming took 0 bases from V and 4 from J, leaving 25 bases between them. Germline V gene lookup returns CDR1 LNHNV and CDR2 YYDKDF (reference sequence). This CDR3 reads CATSRDLGHTSVRSYEQYF. The DNA for the CDR3 is TGTGCCACCAGCAGAGATTTGGGACATACTAGCGTGCGATCTTACGAGCAGTACTTC.

The chain employs TRBV7-2 and TRBJ2-5; D not certain. The V end lost 4 bases, the J end lost 4 bases, and 7 bases lay between the germline ends. There are 12 residues in the CDR3. Germline V gives CDR1 SGHTA, CDR2 FQGNSA. The CDR3 region has the DNA TGTGCCAGCAGCTCCTCGGGAGAGACCCAGTACTTC. Encoded protein: CASSSSGETQYF.

The V call is TRBV20-1, the J call TRBJ2-7; 7 bases align to TRBD1. This CDR3 spans 14 amino acids. V was pared by 3 bases and J by 2 bases, with 7 bases of the junction left unmatched. CDR1 DFQATT and CDR2 SNEGSKA come from the germline V gene (reference sequence). The CDR3 DNA follows: TGCAGTGCTAGTCGACAGGGTTTCACCTACGAGCAGTACTTC. Protein: CSASRQGFTYEQYF.

The CDR3 loop reads CASSLAVQGNYGYTF. CDR3 sequence (DNA): TGTGCCAGCAGCTTAGCTGTTCAGGGGAACTATGGCTACACCTTC. The chain is built from TRBV7-8 and TRBJ1-2; weak D call: TRBD1 (6 bases). The CDR3 runs to 15 residues. V dropped 0 bases and J dropped 2 bases, with 10 bases sitting between them. Germline CDR1 reads SGHVS; CDR2 reads FQNEAQ.

The rearrangement joins TRBV7-6 to TRBJ1-4; D remains unclear. Germline CDR1 SGHVS, CDR2 FNYEAQ. Trimming cost V 4 bases and J 0 bases, with 9 bases left between them. The CDR3 loop spans 15 amino acids. The CDR3 protein is CASSYQLATNEKLFF. CDR3 coding DNA: TGTGCCAGCAGCTACCAACTGGCAACTAATGAAAAACTGTTTTTT.

For the CDR3, the DNA is TGTGCCAGCAGCCCCAGACAGGGGGCGCGAGGAGACACTGAAGCTTTCTTT. It codes for CASSPRQGARGDTEAFF. This sequence joins TRBV7-9 and TRBJ1-1; 10 nucleotides line up with TRBD1. The CDR3 contains 17 residues. Germline V gene lookup returns CDR1 SEHNR and CDR2 FQNEAQ (reference sequence). Unmatched junction bases numbered 12, after V lost 5 bases and J lost 3 bases.

The chain links TRBV9 to TRBJ1-3; D is ambiguous. V was pared by 4 bases and J by 2 bases, with 10 bases between. The CDR3 length is 14 residues. Germline values: CDR1 SGDLS, CDR2 YYNGEE. CDR3 DNA sequence: TGTGCCAGCAGCACGCGAGGGACTGGAAACACCATATATTTT. Its protein is CASSTRGTGNTIYF.

The V gene is TRBV5-6, the J gene TRBJ2-3; 8 nucleotides line up with TRBD1. This CDR3 region has 15 residues. J lost 3 bases, V lost 4 bases, and 7 bases had no gene match. Germline CDR1 is SGHDT and CDR2 is YYEEEE. For the CDR3, the DNA is TGTGCCAGCAGCCTTGGACAGGGATGGACAGATACGCAGTATTTT. Translating gives CASSLGQGWTDTQYF.

The chain links TRBV10-3 to TRBJ2-1, with D possibly matching TRBD2 (6 bases). Germline-derived CDR1 and CDR2 are ENHRY and SYGVKD. There are 13 residues in the CDR3. The germline V and J ends were trimmed by 4 bases and 2 bases, with 6 bases remaining between them. The CDR3 nucleotides are TGTGCCATCAGTGTAGCGGCCTACAATGAGCAGTTCTTC. Translating gives CAISVAAYNEQFF.

The count of this clone is one. The genes are TRBV7-9 and TRBJ1-1; D is unresolved. The CDR3 length is 12 residues. Trimming removed 5 bases from V and 5 bases from J, with 9 bases in between. Per germline, CDR1 SEHNR and CDR2 FQNEAQ (reference sequence). The CDR3 loop is CASSPPGTEAFF. CDR3 sequence (DNA): TGTGCCAGCAGCCCTCCGGGGACTGAAGCTTTCTTT. Full variable domain (outside the CDR3, taken from reference TRBV7-9 and TRBJ1-1): DTGVSQNPRHKITKRGQNVTFRCDPISEHNRLYWYRQTLGQGPEFLTYFQNEAQLEKSRLLSDRFSAERPKGSFSTLEIQRTEQGDSAMYLCASSPPGTEAFFGQGTRLTVV.

The chain carries TRBV18 and TRBJ2-3, with D possibly matching TRBD2 (5 bases). V was shortened by 3 bases and J by 2 bases, with 9 bases between the two germline ends. The CDR3 totals 14 residues. Germline V lookup: CDR1 KGHSH, CDR2 LQKENI. CDR3 DNA sequence: TGTGCCAGCTCACCCGCGACTACCACAGATACGCAGTATTTT. It encodes CASSPATTTDTQYF.

The rearrangement joins TRBV2 to TRBJ1-6; D call uncertain. CDR1 and CDR2 from the germline V gene are SNHLY and FYNNEI. CDR3 length equals 18 residues. Trimming shortened V by 4 bases and J by 1 base, and 17 bases separated the two germline ends. The CDR3 sequence: CASSVVIGRESYNSPLHF. CDR3 nucleotide sequence: TGTGCCAGCAGTGTGGTGATAGGGCGGGAATCCTATAATTCACCCCTCCACTTT.

The CDR3 is CASSNPRGGQGLETQYF. The DNA for the CDR3 is TGTGCCAGCAGCAACCCTCGGGGAGGACAGGGGTTAGAGACCCAGTACTTC. The rearrangement uses TRBV27 and TRBJ2-5; 9 bases are shared with TRBD1. J gave up 4 bases and V 6 bases, and 15 bases lay outside the gene matches. The CDR3 spans 17 residues. Per germline, CDR1 MNHEY and CDR2 SMNVEV (reference sequence).

The chain links TRBV28 to TRBJ2-7; D is perhaps TRBD2 (5 bases). This CDR3 contains 14 residues. Germline values: CDR1 MDHEN, CDR2 SYDVKM. Trimming removed 3 bases from V and 2 bases from J, with 11 bases in between. This CDR3 reads CASSFSRAPYEQYF. CDR3 nucleotide sequence: TGTGCCAGCAGTTTCTCGCGGGCCCCCTACGAGCAGTACTTC.

This chain joins TRBV6-1 and TRBJ2-7, with a tentative D call TRBD2 (6 bases). This CDR3 contains 13 residues. Trimming removed 3 bases at V and 2 bases at J, with 8 bases between. The germline V gene has CDR1 MNHNS and CDR2 SASEGT. The chain's CDR3 is CASSDREAYEQYF. CDR3 coding DNA: TGTGCCAGCAGTGACAGGGAGGCCTACGAGCAGTACTTC.